A single sample gave rise to the 10 T cell receptor beta chains below, sequenced in a study of blood T cell repertoires in COVID-19. Using immunoSEQ multiplex PCR, the repertoire was profiled, and TCRdb retains in-frame clones only, with some absent. Altogether 170,000 or so clones are present, more than 75% being singletons, with the ten largest covering 15% to 20%. Sample: PBMCs or T cells enriched from blood (not recorded which). The receptor set was obtained from a woman aged 50 to 65 who had recovered from COVID-19.

This clone was detected ten times or more. V usage is TRBV6-5 and J usage is TRBJ2-1; D is unresolved. The CDR3 is made up of 14 amino acids. The V end was cut by 0 bases, the J end by 3 bases, with 6 bases between. The germline CDR1 and CDR2 sequences are MNHEY and SVGAGI. In DNA, the CDR3 is TGTGCCAGCAGTTACTCTCCGGGCTACAATGAGCAGTTCTTC. This codes for CASSYSPGYNEQFF.

The chain has TRBV7-8 and TRBJ2-7; D possibly corresponds to TRBD1 (5 bases). The germline gives CDR1 SGHVS, CDR2 FQNEAQ. The V and J ends lost 5 bases and 6 bases respectively, with 23 bases between them. The CDR3 is 16 amino acids. This CDR3 is CASSPRVQVTLGEQYF. In nucleotides, the CDR3 is TGTGCCAGCAGCCCCCGAGTACAGGTTACTCTCGGCGAGCAGTACTTC.

The chain employs TRBV30 and TRBJ2-1; 14 bases match TRBD2. CDR1 and CDR2 from the germline V gene are GTSNPN and SVGIG (reference sequence). The ends lost 1 base at V and 1 base at J; junction bases unmatched: 15. This CDR3 region has 21 residues. CDR3 DNA sequence: TGTGCCTGGAGTGGAACAGAGACTAGCGGGAGGGGGAGGGGATCCTACAATGAGCAGTTCTTC. Protein sequence: CAWSGTETSGRGRGSYNEQFF. Complete variable domain (other parts from reference TRBV30 and TRBJ2-1): SQTIHQWPATLVQPVGSPLSLECTVEGTSNPNLYWYRQAAGRGLQLLFYSVGIGQISSEVPQNLSASRPQDRQFILSSKKLLLSDSGFYLCAWSGTETSGRGRGSYNEQFFGPGTRLTVL.

This clone has a count of ten or more. This specimen includes other DNA sequences encoding the same CDR3. The CDR3 region is CSVEGRANTEAFF. CDR3 sequence (DNA): TGCAGCGTTGAGGGCAGGGCCAACACTGAAGCTTTCTTT. The chain is built from TRBV29-1 and TRBJ1-1; TRBD1 might be the D (5 bases). This CDR3 is built from 13 residues. Between the trimmed V and J ends, which lost 3 bases and 2 bases, there was a span of 10 bases. Germline V gene sequence: CDR1 SQVTM, CDR2 ANQGSEA. The full variable domain, in which reference TRBV29-1 and TRBJ1-1 provide the parts outside the CDR3, is SAVISQKPSRDICQRGTSLTIQCQVDSQVTMMFWYRQQPGQSLTLIATANQGSEATYESGFVIDKFPISRPNLTFSTLTVSNMSPEDSSIYLCSVEGRANTEAFFGQGTRLTVV.

This chain connects TRBV6-5 to TRBJ1-1; perhaps TRBD1 as D (5 bases). Germline assignment: CDR1 MNHEY and CDR2 SVGAGI. This CDR3 has 13 amino acids. V was trimmed by 7 bases and J by 5 bases, leaving 14 bases between them. CDR3 in DNA: TGTGCCAGCACCTCCCGTCGGGGGACTGAAGCTTTCTTT. Translated: CASTSRRGTEAFF.

The J gene is TRBJ2-5, the V gene TRBV18, with D perhaps matching TRBD1 (5 bases). The CDR3 consists of 14 residues. V was shortened by 1 base and J by 5 bases, with 11 bases between the two germline ends. In germline, CDR1 is KGHSH, CDR2 LQKENI. The chain's CDR3 is CASSPLGAEETQYF. CDR3 nucleotide sequence: TGTGCCAGCTCACCACTAGGGGCAGAGGAGACCCAGTACTTC.

The V and J genes are TRBV6-2 or TRBV6-3 and TRBJ1-5; TRBD1 matches at 11 bases. The CDR3 is made up of 18 amino acids. The V gene's germline CDR1 is MNHEY and CDR2 SVGEGT. The J segment lost 0 bases and the V segment lost 2 bases, leaving 6 bases of the junction unmatched. Here the CDR3 reads CASSYGTGGKYSNQPQHF. In DNA, the CDR3 is TGTGCCAGCAGTTACGGGACAGGGGGTAAATATAGCAATCAGCCCCAGCATTTT.

The V and J genes are TRBV11-2 and TRBJ2-3; D is uncertain. V lost 2 bases to trimming and J lost 6 bases, with 9 bases between them. Germline CDR1 is SGHAT and CDR2 is FQNNGV. This CDR3 is 13 amino acids long. CDR3 coding DNA: TGTGCCAGCAGCTTAAGTTTCGGGGATACGCAGTATTTT. Translated, it gives CASSLSFGDTQYF. The variable domain in full, with the rest retrieved from reference TRBV11-2 and TRBJ2-3, is EAGVAQSPRYKIIEKRQSVAFWCNPISGHATLYWYQQILGQGPKLLIQFQNNGVVDDSQLPKDRFSAERLKGVDSTLKIQPAKLEDSAVYLCASSLSFGDTQYFGPGTRLTVL.

The V and J genes are TRBV6-5 and TRBJ2-3, with 7 bases matching TRBD2. The CDR3 totals 14 residues. The ends lost 6 bases at V and 2 bases at J; junction bases unmatched: 5. The germline CDR1 and CDR2 sequences are MNHEY and SVGAGI. The CDR3 DNA is TGTGCCAGCAGCCGGGACTACTACACAGATACGCAGTATTTT. This gives the protein CASSRDYYTDTQYF.

Here the CDR3 DNA reads TGTGCCAGCAGCGTAGTCGGGGGGCCTGGCAATGAGCAGTTCTTC. This codes for CASSVVGGPGNEQFF. This chain uses TRBV9 with TRBJ2-1, with D tentatively TRBD2 (7 bases). V was trimmed by 0 bases and J by 6 bases, leaving 13 bases between them. CDR1 and CDR2 from the germline V gene are SGDLS and YYNGEE. This CDR3 has 15 amino acids.